This T cell receptor (beta chain) emerged from a study of T-cell reconstitution after alpha-beta-depleted transplantation in children. Whole-study results and caveats: Expanded graft clones numbering several hundred reportedly gave rise to alpha-beta T cells about two months after transplant. Where some patients showed high TCRbeta diversity at day 60, it came from recipient T cells and thymic progenitors that had survived. T-cell counts and diversity at one year following transplant were attributed mainly to newly produced T cells.

Preparation of the TCRbeta library used unique molecular identifiers. TCRdb re-called the PCR reads through MiXCR, storing one row per CDR3 protein. Among 180,000 or so distinct CDR3 sequences listed, about 6% were seen once. The CDR3 is 15 amino acids. Trimming took 4 bases from V and 1 from J; bases not matched to a gene: 7. This clonotype has a count of ten or more. Antigen unknown. This receptor was identified in a girl under three years old with combined immunodeficiency, due to receive a stem cell transplant. The V and J genes are TRBV12-3 or TRBV12-4 and TRBJ2-7; 7 positions agree with TRBD1. The input for sequencing was PBMCs, taken before TCRalphabeta/CD19-depleted stem cell transplant. This CDR3 is CASSSRTGDSYEQYF. The CDR3 DNA sequence: TGTGCCAGCAGTTCCCGGACAGGTGATTCCTACGAGCAGTACTTC.